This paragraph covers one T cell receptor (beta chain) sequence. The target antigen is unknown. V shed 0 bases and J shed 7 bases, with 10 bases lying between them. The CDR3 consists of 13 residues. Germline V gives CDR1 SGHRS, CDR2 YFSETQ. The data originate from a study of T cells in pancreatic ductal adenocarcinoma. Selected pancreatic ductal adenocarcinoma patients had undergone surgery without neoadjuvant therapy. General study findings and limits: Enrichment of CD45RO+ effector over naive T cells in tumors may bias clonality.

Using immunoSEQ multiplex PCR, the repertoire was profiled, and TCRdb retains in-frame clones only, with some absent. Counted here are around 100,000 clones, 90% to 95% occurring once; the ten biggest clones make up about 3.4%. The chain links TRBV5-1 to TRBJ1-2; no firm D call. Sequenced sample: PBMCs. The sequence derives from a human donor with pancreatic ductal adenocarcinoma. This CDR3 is CASSLEEGFGYTF. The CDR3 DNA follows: TGCGCCAGCAGCTTGGAAGAGGGTTTTGGCTACACCTTC.